The entry that follows covers one T cell receptor (beta chain) sequence. The authors prepared the TCRbeta library with unique molecular identifiers. TCRdb redid the calling of the PCR reads with MiXCR, one entry per CDR3 protein. The sample has some 520,000 distinct CDR3 sequences; about 31% are singletons. This CDR3 is built from 15 residues. V was trimmed by 1 base and J by 7 bases, leaving 14 bases between them. This entry is derived from a study of T-cell reconstitution after alpha-beta-depleted transplantation in children. The origin of this receptor is a human donor who donated a stem cell graft to a child with aplastic anemia. The chain recombines TRBV12-3 or TRBV12-4 with TRBJ1-5; TRBD1 is a possible D gene (5 bases). Sample: PBMCs from the stem cell graft donor, taken from the stem cell graft. The CDR3 DNA reads as TGTGCCAGCAGTTTAGACTCCCAGGGCATCCAGCCCCAGCATTTT. This gives the protein CASSLDSQGIQPQHF.